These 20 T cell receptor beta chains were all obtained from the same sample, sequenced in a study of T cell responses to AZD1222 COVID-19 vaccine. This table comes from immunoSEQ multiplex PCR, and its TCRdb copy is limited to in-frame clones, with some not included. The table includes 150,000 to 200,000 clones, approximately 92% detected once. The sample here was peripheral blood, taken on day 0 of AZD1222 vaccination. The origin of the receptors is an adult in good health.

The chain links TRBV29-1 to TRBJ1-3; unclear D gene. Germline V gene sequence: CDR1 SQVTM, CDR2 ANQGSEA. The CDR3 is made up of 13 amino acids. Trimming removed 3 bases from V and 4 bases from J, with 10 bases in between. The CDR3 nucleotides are TGCAGCGTTGATACAGCCACGGGAAACACCATATATTTT. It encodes CSVDTATGNTIYF.

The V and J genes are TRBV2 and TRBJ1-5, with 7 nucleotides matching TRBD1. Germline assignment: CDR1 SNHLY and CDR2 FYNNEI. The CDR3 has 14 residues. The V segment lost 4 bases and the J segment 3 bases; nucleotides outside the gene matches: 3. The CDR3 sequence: CASSVTGSNQPQHF. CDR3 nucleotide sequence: TGTGCCAGCAGTGTGACAGGGTCCAATCAGCCCCAGCATTTT.

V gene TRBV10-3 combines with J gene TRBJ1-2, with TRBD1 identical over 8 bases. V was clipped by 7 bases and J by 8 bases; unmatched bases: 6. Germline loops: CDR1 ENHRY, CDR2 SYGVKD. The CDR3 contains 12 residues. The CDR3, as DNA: TGTGCCATCACCAGGGACAGGCGCGGCTACACCTTC. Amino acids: CAITRDRRGYTF.

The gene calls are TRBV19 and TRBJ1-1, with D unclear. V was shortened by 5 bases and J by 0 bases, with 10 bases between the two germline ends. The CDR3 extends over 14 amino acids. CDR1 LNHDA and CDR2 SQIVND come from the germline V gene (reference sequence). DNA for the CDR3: TGTGCCAGTAGTGCAGAGACTATGAACACTGAAGCTTTCTTT. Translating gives CASSAETMNTEAFF.

The CDR3 nucleotides read TGTGCCAGCTCACCGCCAGGGACTTCTTCCTACAATGAGCAGTTCTTC. Its translation: CASSPPGTSSYNEQFF. This chain links TRBV18 with TRBJ2-1; a weak D match, TRBD2 (6 bases). From germline, CDR1 is KGHSH and CDR2 LQKENI. Trimming cost V 3 bases and J 1 base, with 13 bases left between them. The CDR3 has 16 residues. Drawing the rest from reference TRBV18 and TRBJ2-1, the complete variable domain is NAGVMQNPRHLVRRRGQEARLRCSPMKGHSHVYWYRQLPEEGLKFMVYLQKENIIDESGMPKERFSAEFPKEGPSILRIQQVVRGDSAAYFCASSPPGTSSYNEQFFGPGTRLTVL.

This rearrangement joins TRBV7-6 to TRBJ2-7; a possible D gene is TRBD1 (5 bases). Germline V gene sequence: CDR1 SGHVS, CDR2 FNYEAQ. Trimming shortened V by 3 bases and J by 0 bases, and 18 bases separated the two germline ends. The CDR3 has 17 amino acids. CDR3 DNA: TGTGCCAGCAGCTTTTCCCATGGCGCAGGGAACTCCTACGAGCAGTACTTC. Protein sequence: CASSFSHGAGNSYEQYF.

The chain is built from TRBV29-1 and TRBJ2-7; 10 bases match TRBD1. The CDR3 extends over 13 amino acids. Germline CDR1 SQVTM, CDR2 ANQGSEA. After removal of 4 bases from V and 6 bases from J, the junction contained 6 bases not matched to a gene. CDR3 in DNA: TGCAGCGTTGTAGGGACAGGGGCGACCGAGCAGTACTTC. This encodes CSVVGTGATEQYF.

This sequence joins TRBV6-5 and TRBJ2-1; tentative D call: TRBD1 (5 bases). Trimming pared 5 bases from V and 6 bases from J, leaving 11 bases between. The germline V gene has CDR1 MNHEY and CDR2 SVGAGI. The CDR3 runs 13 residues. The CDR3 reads CASSPGFFNEQFF. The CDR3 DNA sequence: TGTGCCAGCAGTCCAGGGTTTTTCAATGAGCAGTTCTTC.

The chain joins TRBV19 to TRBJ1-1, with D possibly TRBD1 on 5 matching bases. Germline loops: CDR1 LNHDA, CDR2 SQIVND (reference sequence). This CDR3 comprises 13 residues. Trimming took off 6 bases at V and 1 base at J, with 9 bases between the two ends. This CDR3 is CASRPGPNTEAFF. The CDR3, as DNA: TGTGCCAGTAGGCCGGGGCCGAACACTGAAGCTTTCTTT.

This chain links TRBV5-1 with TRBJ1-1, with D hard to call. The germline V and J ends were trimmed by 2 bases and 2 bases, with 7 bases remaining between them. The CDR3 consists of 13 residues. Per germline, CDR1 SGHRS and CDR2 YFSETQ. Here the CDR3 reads CASSFSVNTEAFF. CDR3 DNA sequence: TGCGCCAGCAGCTTCTCAGTTAACACTGAAGCTTTCTTT. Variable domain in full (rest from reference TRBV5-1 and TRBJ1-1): KAGVTQTPRYLIKTRGQQVTLSCSPISGHRSVSWYQQTPGQGLQFLFEYFSETQRNKGNFPGRFSGRQFSNSRSEMNVSTLELGDSALYLCASSFSVNTEAFFGQGTRLTVV.

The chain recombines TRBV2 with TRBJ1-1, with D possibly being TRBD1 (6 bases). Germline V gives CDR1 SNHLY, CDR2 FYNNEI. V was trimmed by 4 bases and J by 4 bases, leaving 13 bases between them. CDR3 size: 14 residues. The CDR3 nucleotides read TGTGCCAGCAGTGGAGTACAGGGCGGCACTGAAGCTTTCTTT. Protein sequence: CASSGVQGGTEAFF.

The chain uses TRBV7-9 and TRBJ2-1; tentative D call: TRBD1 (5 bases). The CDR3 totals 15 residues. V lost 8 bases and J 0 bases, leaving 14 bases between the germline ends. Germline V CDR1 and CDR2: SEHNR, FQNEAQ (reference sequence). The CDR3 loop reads CASPGVDSSYNEQFF. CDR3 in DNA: TGTGCCAGCCCTGGGGTTGACAGCTCCTACAATGAGCAGTTCTTC. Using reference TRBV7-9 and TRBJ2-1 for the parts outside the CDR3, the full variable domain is DTGVSQNPRHKITKRGQNVTFRCDPISEHNRLYWYRQTLGQGPEFLTYFQNEAQLEKSRLLSDRFSAERPKGSFSTLEIQRTEQGDSAMYLCASPGVDSSYNEQFFGPGTRLTVL.

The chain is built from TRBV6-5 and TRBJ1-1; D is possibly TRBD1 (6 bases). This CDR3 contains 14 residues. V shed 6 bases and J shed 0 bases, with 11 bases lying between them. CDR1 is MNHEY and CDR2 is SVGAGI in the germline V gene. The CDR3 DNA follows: TGTGCCAGCAGCTCAGGGGTGATGAACACTGAAGCTTTCTTT. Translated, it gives CASSSGVMNTEAFF.

CDR3 sequence (DNA): TGTGCCATCAGTGATATACGACAGGGGGCGACTGAAGCTTTCTTT. Translating it yields CAISDIRQGATEAFF. V gene TRBV10-3 combines with J gene TRBJ1-1; 10 bases line up with TRBD1. The CDR3 is 15 amino acids. V dropped 3 bases and J dropped 5; count of bases not matched to a gene: 6. Germline lookup yields CDR1 ENHRY and CDR2 SYGVKD.

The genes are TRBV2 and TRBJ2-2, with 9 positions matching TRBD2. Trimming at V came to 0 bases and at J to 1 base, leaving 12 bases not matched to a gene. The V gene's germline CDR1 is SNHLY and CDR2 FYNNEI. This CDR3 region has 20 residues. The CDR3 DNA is TGTGCCAGCAGTGAAGCAAGGGCTAGCGGGATAATTAAGAACACCGGGGAGCTGTTTTTT. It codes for CASSEARASGIIKNTGELFF. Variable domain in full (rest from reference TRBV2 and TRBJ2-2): EPEVTQTPSHQVTQMGQEVILRCVPISNHLYFYWYRQILGQKVEFLVSFYNNEISEKSEIFDDQFSVERPDGSNFTLKIRSTKLEDSAMYFCASSEARASGIIKNTGELFFGEGSRLTVL.

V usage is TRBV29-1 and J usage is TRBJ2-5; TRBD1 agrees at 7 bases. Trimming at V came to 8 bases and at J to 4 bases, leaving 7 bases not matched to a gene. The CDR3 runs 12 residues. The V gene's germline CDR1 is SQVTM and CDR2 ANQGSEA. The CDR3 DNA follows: TGCAGCATATCGACAGGGTTAGAGACCCAGTACTTC. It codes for CSISTGLETQYF.

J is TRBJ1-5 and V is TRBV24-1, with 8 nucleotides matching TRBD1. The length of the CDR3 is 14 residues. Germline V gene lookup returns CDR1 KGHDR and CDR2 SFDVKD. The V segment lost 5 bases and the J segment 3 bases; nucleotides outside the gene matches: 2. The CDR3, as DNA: TGTGCCACCAGTGGGACAGGGATCAATCAGCCCCAGCATTTT. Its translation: CATSGTGINQPQHF.

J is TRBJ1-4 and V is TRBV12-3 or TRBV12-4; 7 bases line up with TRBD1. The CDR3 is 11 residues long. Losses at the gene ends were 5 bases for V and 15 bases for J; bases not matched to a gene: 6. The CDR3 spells CASSIGQELFF. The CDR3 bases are TGTGCCAGCAGTATCGGACAGGAATTGTTTTTT.

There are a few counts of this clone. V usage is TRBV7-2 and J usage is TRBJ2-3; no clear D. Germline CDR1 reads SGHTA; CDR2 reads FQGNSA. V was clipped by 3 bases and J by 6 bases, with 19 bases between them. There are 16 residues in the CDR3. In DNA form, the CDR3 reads TGTGCCAGCAGCTTCCCCCTCCGCCTCCGGGCCGATACGCAGTATTTT. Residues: CASSFPLRLRADTQYF.

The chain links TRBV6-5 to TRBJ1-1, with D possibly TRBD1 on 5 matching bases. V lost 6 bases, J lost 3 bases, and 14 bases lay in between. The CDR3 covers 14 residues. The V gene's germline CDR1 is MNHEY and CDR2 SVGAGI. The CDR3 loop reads CASSQAQGHTEAFF. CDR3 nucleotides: TGTGCCAGCAGCCAAGCCCAGGGACACACTGAAGCTTTCTTT.